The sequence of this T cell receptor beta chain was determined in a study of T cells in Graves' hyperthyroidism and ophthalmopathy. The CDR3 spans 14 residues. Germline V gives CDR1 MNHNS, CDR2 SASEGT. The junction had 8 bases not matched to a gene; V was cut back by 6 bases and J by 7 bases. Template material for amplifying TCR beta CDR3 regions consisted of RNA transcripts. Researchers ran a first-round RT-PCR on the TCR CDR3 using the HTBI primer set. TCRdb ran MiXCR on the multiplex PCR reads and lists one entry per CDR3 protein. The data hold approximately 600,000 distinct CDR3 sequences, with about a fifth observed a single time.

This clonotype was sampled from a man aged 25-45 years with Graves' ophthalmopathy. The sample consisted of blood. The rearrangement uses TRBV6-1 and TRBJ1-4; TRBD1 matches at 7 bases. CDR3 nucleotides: TGTGCCAGCAGCGACAGGGATGCCGTTGAAAAACTGTTTTTT. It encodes CASSDRDAVEKLFF.